The sequence of this TCR beta chain was determined in a study of blood T cell repertoires in COVID-19. Resolution of symptoms, clearance, or two negative PCRs was present in recovered Cohort 3 donors. The data were produced by immunoSEQ multiplex PCR, yet TCRdb's version contains in-frame clones alone and is incomplete. The sample has around 200,000 clones, 75% to 90% seen once. CDR3 length: 14 residues. Trimming took 7 bases from V and 8 from J; bases not matched to a gene: 11. The germline V gene encodes CDR1 MNHEY and CDR2 SVGAGI. The source of this sequence is a man younger than 40 who had recovered from COVID-19. The sample was PBMCs or T cells enriched from blood (not recorded which). The chain links TRBV6-5 to TRBJ2-1; the match to TRBD1 covers 7 bases. CDR3 region: CASTRQGSFYEQFF. DNA of the CDR3: TGTGCCAGCACCAGACAGGGTTCCTTCTATGAGCAGTTCTTC.